Detailed here is one T cell receptor beta chain. The entry originates in a study of technical replicates of blood from several donors. This table comes from immunoSEQ multiplex PCR, and its TCRdb copy is limited to in-frame clones, with some not included. The profile covers 70,000 to 80,000 clones, with 75% to 95% appearing a single time and 0.37% taken by the ten largest. This CDR3 is built from 14 residues. Trimming removed 5 bases from V and 6 bases from J; junction bases left unmatched: 7. The germline gives CDR1 MNHNS, CDR2 SASEGT. This clonotype was sampled from a human donor in good health. Some clones in this sample may be carry-over from other donors' samples. The sequencing sample was made of T cells isolated from PBMCs. The chain is built from TRBV6-1 and TRBJ2-1, with 7 bases matching TRBD2. The CDR3 DNA is TGTGCCAGCAGTAGCGGGGCCCCTCCCAATGAGCAGTTCTTC. Translating it yields CASSSGAPPNEQFF.